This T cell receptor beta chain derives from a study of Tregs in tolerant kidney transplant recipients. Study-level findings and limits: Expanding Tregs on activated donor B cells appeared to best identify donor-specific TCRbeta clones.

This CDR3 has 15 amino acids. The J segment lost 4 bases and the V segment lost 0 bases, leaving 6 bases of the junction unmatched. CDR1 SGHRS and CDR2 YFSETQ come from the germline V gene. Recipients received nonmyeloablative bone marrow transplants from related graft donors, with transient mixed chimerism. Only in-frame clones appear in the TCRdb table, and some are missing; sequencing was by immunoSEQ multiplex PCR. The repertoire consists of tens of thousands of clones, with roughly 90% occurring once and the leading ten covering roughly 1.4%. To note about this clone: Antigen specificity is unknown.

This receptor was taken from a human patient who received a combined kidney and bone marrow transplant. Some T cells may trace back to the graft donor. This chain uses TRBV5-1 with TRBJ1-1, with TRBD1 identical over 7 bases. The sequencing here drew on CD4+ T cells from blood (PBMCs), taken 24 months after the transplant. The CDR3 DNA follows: TGCGCCAGCAGCTTGGGATCCAGGGGGAGCACTGAAGCTTTCTTT. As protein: CASSLGSRGSTEAFF.